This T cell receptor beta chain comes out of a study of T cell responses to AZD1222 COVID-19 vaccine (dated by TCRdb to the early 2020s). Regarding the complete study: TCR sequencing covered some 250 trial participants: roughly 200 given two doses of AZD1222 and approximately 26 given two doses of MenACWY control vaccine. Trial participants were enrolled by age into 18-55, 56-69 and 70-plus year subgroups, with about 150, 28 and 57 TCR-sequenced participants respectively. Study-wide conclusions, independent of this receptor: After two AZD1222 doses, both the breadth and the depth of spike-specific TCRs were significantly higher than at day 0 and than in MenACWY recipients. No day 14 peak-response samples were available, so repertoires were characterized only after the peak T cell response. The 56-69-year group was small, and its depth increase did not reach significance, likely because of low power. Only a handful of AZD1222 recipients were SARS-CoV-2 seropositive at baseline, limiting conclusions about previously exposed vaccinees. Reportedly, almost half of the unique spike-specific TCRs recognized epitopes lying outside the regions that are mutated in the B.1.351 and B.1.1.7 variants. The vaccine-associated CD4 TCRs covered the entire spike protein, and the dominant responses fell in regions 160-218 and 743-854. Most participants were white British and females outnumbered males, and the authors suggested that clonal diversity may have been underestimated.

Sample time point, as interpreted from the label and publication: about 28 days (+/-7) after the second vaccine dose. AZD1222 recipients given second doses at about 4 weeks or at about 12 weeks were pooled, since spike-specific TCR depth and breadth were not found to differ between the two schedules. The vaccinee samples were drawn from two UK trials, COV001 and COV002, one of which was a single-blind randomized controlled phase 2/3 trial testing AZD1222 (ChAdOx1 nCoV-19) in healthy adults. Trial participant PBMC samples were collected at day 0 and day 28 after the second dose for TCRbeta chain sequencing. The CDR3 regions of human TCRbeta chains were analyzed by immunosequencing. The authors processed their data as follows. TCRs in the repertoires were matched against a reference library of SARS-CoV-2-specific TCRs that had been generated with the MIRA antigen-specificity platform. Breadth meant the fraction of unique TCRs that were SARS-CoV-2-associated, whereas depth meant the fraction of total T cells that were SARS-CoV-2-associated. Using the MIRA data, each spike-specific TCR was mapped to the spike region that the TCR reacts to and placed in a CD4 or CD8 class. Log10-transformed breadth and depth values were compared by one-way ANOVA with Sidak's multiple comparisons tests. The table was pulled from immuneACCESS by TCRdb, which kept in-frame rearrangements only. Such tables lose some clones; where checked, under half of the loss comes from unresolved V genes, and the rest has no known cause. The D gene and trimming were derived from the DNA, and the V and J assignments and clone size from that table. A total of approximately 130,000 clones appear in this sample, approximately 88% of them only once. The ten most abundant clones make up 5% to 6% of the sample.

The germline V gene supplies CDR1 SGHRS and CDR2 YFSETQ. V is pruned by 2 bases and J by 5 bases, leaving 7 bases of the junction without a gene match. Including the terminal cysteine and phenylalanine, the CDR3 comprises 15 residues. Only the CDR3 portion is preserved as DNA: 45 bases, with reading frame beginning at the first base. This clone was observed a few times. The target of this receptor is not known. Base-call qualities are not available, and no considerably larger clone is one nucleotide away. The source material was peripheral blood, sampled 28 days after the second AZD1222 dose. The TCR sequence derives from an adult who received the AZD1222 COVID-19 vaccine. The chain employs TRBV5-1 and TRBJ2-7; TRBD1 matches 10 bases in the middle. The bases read TGCGCCAGCAGCTTCCCGGGACAGGGGCGCCACGAGCAGTACTTC. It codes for CASSFPGQGRHEQYF.